One and the same sample provided the 23 T cell receptor beta chains below, sequenced in a study of control samples from healthy donors and cancer patients. The data were produced by immunoSEQ multiplex PCR, yet TCRdb's version contains in-frame clones alone and is incomplete. The repertoire consists of under 450,000 clones, with 90% occurring once and the leading ten covering over 5.5%. The specimen sequenced was PBMCs. The receptors were gathered from a middle-aged man with head and neck cancer.

This clone was seen once. This rearrangement joins TRBV11-2 to TRBJ1-2; D call uncertain. Germline CDR1 and CDR2: SGHAT and FQNNGV. Trimming removed 5 bases from V and 9 bases from J, with 19 bases in between. This CDR3 is built from 14 residues. In DNA, the CDR3 is TGTGCCAGCAGCGCCACGGCCAGGCTATTCAGCTACACCTTC. Its protein product is CASSATARLFSYTF.

The J gene is TRBJ1-2, the V gene TRBV6-6; 10 nucleotides line up with TRBD1. Germline V CDR1 and CDR2: MNHNY, SVGAGI (reference sequence). V was pared by 5 bases and J by 3 bases, with 6 bases of the junction left unmatched. The CDR3 has 15 amino acids. The chain's CDR3 is CASSTSDRGDYGYTF. The CDR3 DNA is TGTGCCAGCAGTACCTCGGACAGGGGGGACTATGGCTACACCTTC.

The gene calls are TRBV27 and TRBJ2-7; 8 bases map to TRBD2. This CDR3 region has 15 residues. The ends lost 2 bases at V and 3 bases at J; junction bases unmatched: 6. Germline CDR1 and CDR2: MNHEY and SMNVEV (reference sequence). The CDR3 nucleotides read TGTGCCAGCAGTTTAGGCCGCAGCGGGGGCTACGAGCAGTACTTC. Translating gives CASSLGRSGGYEQYF.

This clone was detected a few times. This sample also contains other DNA sequences that code for the same CDR3. The J gene is TRBJ2-5, the V gene TRBV5-6; no clear D gene. CDR1 is SGHDT and CDR2 is YYEEEE in the germline V gene. The CDR3 consists of 11 residues. V was shortened by 0 bases and J by 4 bases, with 1 base between the two germline ends. DNA for the CDR3: TGTGCCAGCAGCTTGGTAGAGACCCAGTACTTC. Its translation is CASSLVETQYF.

The gene calls are TRBV19 and TRBJ1-2; possible D gene TRBD1, 5 bases. CDR3 length: 13 amino acids. Germline CDR1 reads LNHDA; CDR2 reads SQIVND (reference sequence). Trimming cost V 9 bases and J 8 bases, with 19 bases left between them. The CDR3 DNA follows: TGTGCCAGCCAGGGCGGGCCGACGGGGGGCTACACCTTC. It translates to CASQGGPTGGYTF. Together with reference TRBV19 and TRBJ1-2, the CDR3 gives the full variable domain: DGGITQSPKYLFRKEGQNVTLSCEQNLNHDAMYWYRQDPGQGLRLIYYSQIVNDFQKGDIAEGYSVSREKKESFPLTVTSAQKNPTAFYLCASQGGPTGGYTFGSGTRLTVV.

The chain recombines TRBV19 with TRBJ1-5; no firm D call. Germline V gives CDR1 LNHDA, CDR2 SQIVND (reference sequence). With 1 base removed from V and 2 bases from J, the gap between germline ends came to 6 bases. The CDR3 sequence is 14 residues long. CDR3 sequence (DNA): TGTGCCAGTAGTATAGTACAAGGCAATCAGCCCCAGCATTTT. This sequence encodes CASSIVQGNQPQHF.

This clone was seen more than once but under ten times. V usage is TRBV5-6 and J usage is TRBJ2-7, with D tentatively TRBD1 (6 bases). Germline CDR1 SGHDT, CDR2 YYEEEE. The CDR3 runs 14 residues. V was trimmed by 2 bases and J by 2 bases, leaving 11 bases between them. The CDR3 protein is CASSLQTGTYEQYF. The DNA of the CDR3 is TGTGCCAGCAGCTTACAGACAGGCACCTACGAGCAGTACTTC.

V and J are TRBV18 and TRBJ1-4; 9 nucleotides align to TRBD1. CDR1 and CDR2 (germline): KGHSH, LQKENI. The CDR3 sequence is 15 residues long. The V gene end was trimmed by 3 bases and the J gene end by 8 bases; junction bases not matched to a gene: 7. The CDR3 DNA is TGTGCCAGCTCACCGGAAGACAGGGGGGTCGAAAAACTGTTTTTT. Protein product: CASSPEDRGVEKLFF.

The rearrangement links TRBV7-2 to TRBJ2-3, with TRBD2 matching over 7 bases. The CDR3 extends over 17 amino acids. The J segment lost 0 bases and the V segment lost 2 bases, leaving 8 bases of the junction unmatched. Germline CDR1 SGHTA, CDR2 FQGNSA. The CDR3 coding sequence is TGTGCCAGCAGCTTACGGGTGGGCGGGGGAAGCACAGATACGCAGTATTTT. It codes for CASSLRVGGGSTDTQYF.

V is TRBV2 and J is TRBJ2-7; 7 bases line up with TRBD2. The V gene end was trimmed by 4 bases and the J gene end by 2 bases; junction bases not matched to a gene: 2. Germline loops: CDR1 SNHLY, CDR2 FYNNEI. This CDR3 spans 13 amino acids. In DNA form, the CDR3 reads TGTGCCAGCAGTGGGGAGGGCCCCTACGAGCAGTACTTC. This sequence encodes CASSGEGPYEQYF.

This clone appeared once. J is TRBJ2-5 and V is TRBV14; 11 bases are a match to TRBD2. The CDR3 runs 16 residues. Germline CDR1 and CDR2: SGHDN and FVKESK. The V gene end was trimmed by 4 bases and the J gene end by 5 bases; junction bases not matched to a gene: 9. The CDR3 region is CASSRASGGPRETQYF. The CDR3 DNA follows: TGTGCCAGCAGCCGTGCTAGCGGGGGGCCACGGGAGACCCAGTACTTC.

The chain combines TRBV7-3 with TRBJ2-1; 7 positions match TRBD2. After removal of 1 base from V and 4 bases from J, the junction contained 4 bases not matched to a gene. This CDR3 is built from 15 residues. CDR1 is SGHTA, CDR2 FQGTGA, per germline. This CDR3 reads CASSLMAGEYNEQFF. DNA of the CDR3: TGTGCCAGCAGCTTAATGGCGGGAGAGTACAATGAGCAGTTCTTC. Full variable domain (missing parts from reference TRBV7-3 and TRBJ2-1): GAGVSQTPSNKVTEKGKYVELRCDPISGHTALYWYRQSLGQGPEFLIYFQGTGAADDSGLPNDRFFAVRPEGSVSTLKIQRTERGDSAVYLCASSLMAGEYNEQFFGPGTRLTVL.

The V gene is TRBV9, the J gene TRBJ2-3; 9 nucleotides match TRBD2. CDR1 and CDR2 from the germline V gene are SGDLS and YYNGEE. The CDR3 covers 14 residues. V dropped 5 bases and J dropped 7; count of bases not matched to a gene: 8. The CDR3 nucleotides read TGTGCCAGCAGTACCGGGACTAGCAGAAATACGCAGTATTTT. It codes for CASSTGTSRNTQYF.

The chain has TRBV7-9 and TRBJ2-7; D call uncertain. CDR1 is SEHNR, CDR2 FQNEAQ, per germline (reference sequence). V lost 1 base and J lost 2, with 3 bases in between. The CDR3 runs 12 residues. CDR3 residues: CASSLVTYEQYF. CDR3 DNA sequence: TGTGCCAGCAGCTTAGTCACCTACGAGCAGTACTTC. Using reference TRBV7-9 and TRBJ2-7 for the parts outside the CDR3, the full variable domain is DTGVSQNPRHKITKRGQNVTFRCDPISEHNRLYWYRQTLGQGPEFLTYFQNEAQLEKSRLLSDRFSAERPKGSFSTLEIQRTEQGDSAMYLCASSLVTYEQYFGPGTRLTVT.

The genes are TRBV29-1 and TRBJ2-3; TRBD2 agrees at 9 bases. Germline V gene lookup returns CDR1 SQVTM and CDR2 ANQGSEA. The CDR3 covers 16 residues. V gave up 6 bases and J gave up 0 bases; unmatched junction bases: 10. The CDR3 here is CSVPGERGASTDTQYF. The CDR3 nucleotides are TGCAGCGTACCTGGAGAGCGGGGGGCGAGCACAGATACGCAGTATTTT.

The chain has TRBV19 and TRBJ2-2; TRBD2 agrees at 7 bases. The CDR3 extends over 15 amino acids. J gave up 4 bases and V 9 bases, and 11 bases lay outside the gene matches. Germline values: CDR1 LNHDA, CDR2 SQIVND (reference sequence). The CDR3 DNA sequence: TGTGCCAGCACCTTTACGGGAGGATCCACCGGGGAGCTGTTTTTT. It specifies CASTFTGGSTGELFF.

The sample holds a few counts of this clone. The chain has TRBV19 and TRBJ2-2; D gene uncertain. Germline V lookup: CDR1 LNHDA, CDR2 SQIVND (reference sequence). With 5 bases removed from V and 4 bases from J, the gap between germline ends came to 14 bases. CDR3 length equals 15 residues. CDR3 nucleotide sequence: TGTGCCAGTAGTCTACAGCAAGCCGGCACCGGGGAGCTGTTTTTT. Encoded protein: CASSLQQAGTGELFF.

J is TRBJ1-2 and V is TRBV9; D remains ambiguous. CDR1 and CDR2 (germline): SGDLS, YYNGEE. The CDR3 consists of 12 residues. The V gene lost 0 bases and the J gene lost 6 bases, with 6 bases spanning the gap. CDR3: CASSVDSDGYTF. The CDR3 nucleotides read TGTGCCAGCAGCGTAGATTCCGATGGCTACACCTTC. Variable domain in full (rest from reference TRBV9 and TRBJ1-2): DSGVTQTPKHLITATGQRVTLRCSPRSGDLSVYWYQQSLDQGLQFLIQYYNGEERAKGNILERFSAQQFPDLHSELNLSSLELGDSALYFCASSVDSDGYTFGSGTRLTVV.

The chain combines TRBV3-1 (or the pseudogene TRBV3-2) with TRBJ2-3; a weak D match, TRBD2 (6 bases). CDR1 and CDR2 (germline): LGHDT, YNNKEL (reference sequence). Between the trimmed V and J ends, which lost 0 bases and 2 bases, there was a span of 12 bases. This CDR3 comprises 16 residues. CDR3 DNA sequence: TGTGCCAGCAGCCAAGAGTTGGGACTCATCACAGATACGCAGTATTTT. As protein: CASSQELGLITDTQYF.

J is TRBJ2-5 and V is TRBV18, with 7 nucleotides matching TRBD2. Germline V gene data show CDR1 as KGHSH and CDR2 as LQKENI. The CDR3 totals 14 residues. V lost 3 bases, J lost 1 base, and 2 bases stayed unmatched. The CDR3 is CASSPGGTQETQYF. The CDR3 nucleotides read TGTGCCAGCTCACCCGGGGGGACCCAAGAGACCCAGTACTTC.

The chain links TRBV7-3 to TRBJ2-1; 8 nucleotides line up with TRBD2. Germline V CDR1 and CDR2: SGHTA, FQGTGA. The V segment lost 5 bases and the J segment 5 bases; nucleotides outside the gene matches: 8. The CDR3 covers 15 residues. CDR3 sequence reads: CASSPGGKGNNEQFF. The DNA of the CDR3 is TGTGCCAGCAGCCCGGGAGGGAAAGGTAACAATGAGCAGTTCTTC.

The chain recombines TRBV28 with TRBJ1-1; D not resolved. The germline CDR1 and CDR2 sequences are MDHEN and SYDVKM. V lost 6 bases and J 6 bases, leaving 11 bases between the germline ends. There are 12 residues in the CDR3. The CDR3 protein is CASSARAAEAFF. The CDR3 nucleotides are TGTGCCAGCAGCGCGAGAGCCGCTGAAGCTTTCTTT.

The V call is TRBV4-2, the J call TRBJ1-1; 8 bases line up with TRBD1. V dropped 3 bases and J dropped 5; count of bases not matched to a gene: 8. CDR3 length: 15 amino acids. Germline V gene sequence: CDR1 LGHNA, CDR2 YNFKEQ. The CDR3 loop is CASSQIQGVYTEAFF. CDR3 sequence (DNA): TGTGCCAGCAGCCAGATACAGGGGGTGTATACTGAAGCTTTCTTT.